These T cell receptor beta chains were read from a single sample in a study of graft-versus-host responses after intestinal transplantation. Generated by immunoSEQ multiplex PCR, the TCRdb table keeps only in-frame clones and is missing some. The sample contains about 3,200 clones, 90% to 95% of which appear only once. The sequencing here drew on bone marrow, taken 350 to 400 days after transplant. Receptors were obtained from a human patient who received an intestinal transplant, so some T cells may come from the graft donor. Both conserved end residues are part of each CDR3. The order of the fields is J gene, clone size, V gene, D gene, CDR3 protein, CDR3 DNA. The D gene is left open where the match is weak. Part of the rows lack a size; the others show once, few, many or a class for expanded clones.

J gene: TRBJ2-7
clone size: -
V gene: TRBV7-7
D gene: TRBD2
CDR3 protein: CASSLEVTSDEQYF
CDR3 DNA: TGTGCTAGCAGCTTAGAAGTGACTAGCGACGAGCAGTACTTC

J gene: TRBJ1-2
clone size: -
V gene: TRBV4-1
D gene: TRBD1
CDR3 protein: CASSPQGVNYGYTF
CDR3 DNA: TGCGCCAGCAGCCCCCAGGGGGTTAACTATGGCTACACCTTC

J gene: TRBJ1-3
clone size: -
V gene: TRBV11-2
D gene: TRBD1
CDR3 protein: CASSPFPGQGQAGNTIYF
CDR3 DNA: TGTGCCAGCAGCCCCTTTCCGGGACAGGGACAAGCTGGAAACACCATATATTTT

J gene: TRBJ1-2
clone size: few
V gene: TRBV13
D gene: -
CDR3 protein: CASILQGGRYGYTF
CDR3 DNA: TGTGCCAGCATCCTGCAAGGGGGACGCTATGGCTACACCTTC

J gene: TRBJ2-7
clone size: once
V gene: TRBV9
D gene: TRBD2
CDR3 protein: CASSVVGGGGINEQYF
CDR3 DNA: TGTGCCAGCAGCGTAGTGGGTGGCGGGGGGATCAACGAGCAGTACTTC

J gene: TRBJ2-3
clone size: -
V gene: TRBV10-3
D gene: TRBD2
CDR3 protein: CAISIHRGGAQTQYF
CDR3 DNA: TGTGCCATCAGTATTCACCGCGGGGGGGCTCAGACGCAGTATTTT

J gene: TRBJ2-2
clone size: -
V gene: TRBV29-1
D gene: -
CDR3 protein: CSVEWITGELFF
CDR3 DNA: TGCAGCGTTGAATGGATCACCGGGGAGCTGTTTTTT

J gene: TRBJ2-7
clone size: -
V gene: TRBV5-1
D gene: TRBD1
CDR3 protein: CASSQGTGEDEQYF
CDR3 DNA: TGCGCCAGCAGCCAAGGGACAGGGGAGGACGAGCAGTACTTC

J gene: TRBJ1-1
clone size: -
V gene: TRBV28
D gene: -
CDR3 protein: CASSLRTVKAEAFF
CDR3 DNA: TGTGCCAGCAGCCTTAGGACGGTTAAGGCTGAAGCTTTCTTT

J gene: TRBJ2-7
clone size: -
V gene: TRBV18
D gene: -
CDR3 protein: CASSGGGTHARQYF
CDR3 DNA: TGTGCCAGCTCTGGGGGAGGGACACATGCTCGGCAGTACTTC